A single sample is the source of the 5 T cell receptor beta chains below, sequenced in a study of PD-L1 blockade in urothelial cancer. The method was immunoSEQ multiplex PCR; TCRdb's version includes in-frame clones alone and lacks a portion of them. The sample shows about 87,000 clones, over 80% of them seen only once. Time point here: pretreatment peripheral blood. The sample in question was PBMCs, obtained around atezolizumab (anti-PD-L1) treatment. These receptors all come from a man aged 55 to 70 with urothelial cancer.

A remark on this clone: Compared with germline, one end of the junction differs, possibly owing to a read error. This chain uses TRBV10-1 with TRBJ2-7, with D possibly matching TRBD2 (7 bases). Germline V gives CDR1 WNHNN, CDR2 SYGVQD (reference sequence). This CDR3 has 11 residues. The CDR3 DNA reads TGCGCCAGCATTCCCGGGGGGCAGTCCCCGTTC. It yields the protein CASIPGGQSPF.

This clone was seen just once. The rearrangement links TRBV27 to TRBJ2-1; 8 positions match TRBD1. V was pared by 6 bases and J by 9 bases, with 4 bases of the junction left unmatched. The germline CDR1 and CDR2 sequences are MNHEY and SMNVEV (reference sequence). The CDR3 length is 12 residues. CDR3 sequence reads: CASSIGQGEQFF. CDR3 in DNA: TGTGCCAGCAGCATCGGACAGGGTGAGCAGTTCTTC.

The gene calls are TRBV30 and TRBJ1-2, with D perhaps TRBD1 (6 bases). CDR3 size: 12 residues. The ends were cut back, 4 bases at V and 8 bases at J, with 14 bases in the middle. Germline V gene sequence: CDR1 GTSNPN, CDR2 SVGIG (reference sequence). As DNA, the CDR3 is TGTGCCTGGACAACAGGGCAACGGGGCTACACCTTC. It specifies CAWTTGQRGYTF.

The V call is TRBV18, the J call TRBJ2-2; 8 bases are shared with TRBD2. Trimming cost V 3 bases and J 7 bases; bases outside gene matches: 7. CDR3 length equals 15 residues. Germline CDR1 and CDR2: KGHSH and LQKENI. The CDR3: CASSPTGGPNGELFF. CDR3 nucleotides: TGTGCCAGCTCACCGACGGGGGGGCCGAACGGGGAGCTGTTTTTT.

This clone was recorded only once. The chain recombines TRBV18 with TRBJ2-6; 8 bases map to TRBD1. V gave up 3 bases and J gave up 2 bases; unmatched junction bases: 3. The germline CDR1 and CDR2 sequences are KGHSH and LQKENI. The length of the CDR3 is 16 residues. CDR3 protein: CASSPPGGAGANVLTF. Written as DNA, the CDR3 is TGTGCCAGCTCACCCCCAGGGGGCGCTGGGGCCAACGTCCTGACTTTC.